Each of the 27 T cell receptor beta chains below was sequenced from the same sample in a study of blood T cell repertoires in COVID-19. Assay: immunoSEQ multiplex PCR; the TCRdb copy retains only in-frame clones and omits some. The table has roughly 180,000 clones, roughly 81% seen once. The sample consisted of peripheral blood. These receptors were taken from a woman older than 75 with COVID-19, enrolled during active disease.

The rearrangement uses TRBV2 and TRBJ1-2; D is ambiguous. With 8 bases removed from V and 2 bases from J, the gap between germline ends came to 12 bases. The CDR3 has 13 residues. Germline assignment: CDR1 SNHLY and CDR2 FYNNEI. CDR3 sequence reads: CASFALQNYGYTF. The CDR3 DNA is TGTGCCAGCTTTGCCTTACAGAACTATGGCTACACCTTC.

This clone has at least ten counts. The gene calls are TRBV24-1 and TRBJ1-3, with TRBD1 matching 7 bases. Per germline, CDR1 KGHDR and CDR2 SFDVKD. The V and J ends lost 5 bases and 2 bases, in that order; junction bases with no gene match: 5. The CDR3 is 15 amino acids. The DNA of the CDR3 is TGTGCCACCAGTGCCCTCGGGACAGCTGGAAACACCATATATTTT. This sequence encodes CATSALGTAGNTIYF.

The chain carries TRBV6-5 and TRBJ2-5; D is undetermined. Germline CDR1 is MNHEY and CDR2 is SVGAGI. The V end lost 0 bases, the J end lost 3 bases, and 8 bases lay between the germline ends. This CDR3 has 14 residues. CDR3 protein: CASSYSIEKETQYF. DNA of the CDR3: TGTGCCAGCAGTTACTCGATAGAAAAAGAGACCCAGTACTTC.

The rearrangement uses TRBV9 and TRBJ2-3; the D gene is possibly TRBD2 (7 bases). Germline V CDR1 and CDR2: SGDLS, YYNGEE. The germline V and J ends were trimmed by 2 bases and 2 bases, with 12 bases remaining between them. The CDR3 is 15 amino acids. As DNA, the CDR3 is TGTGCCAGCAGCGTCGGCGGGGGCCTCACAGATACGCAGTATTTT. Residues: CASSVGGGLTDTQYF. Full variable domain (remainder filled in from reference TRBV9 and TRBJ2-3): DSGVTQTPKHLITATGQRVTLRCSPRSGDLSVYWYQQSLDQGLQFLIQYYNGEERAKGNILERFSAQQFPDLHSELNLSSLELGDSALYFCASSVGGGLTDTQYFGPGTRLTVL.

This clone is a singleton in its sample. The V call is TRBV9, the J call TRBJ2-3; D might be TRBD1 (6 bases). The V gene's germline CDR1 is SGDLS and CDR2 YYNGEE. V lost 3 bases and J 4 bases, leaving 21 bases between the germline ends. CDR3 length: 17 amino acids. The CDR3 region has the DNA TGTGCCAGCAGCGAGAGGGGGAGCGGCCCTAAATCAGATACGCAGTATTTT. Translation: CASSERGSGPKSDTQYF. Looking up the rest from reference TRBV9 and TRBJ2-3 gives the full variable domain: DSGVTQTPKHLITATGQRVTLRCSPRSGDLSVYWYQQSLDQGLQFLIQYYNGEERAKGNILERFSAQQFPDLHSELNLSSLELGDSALYFCASSERGSGPKSDTQYFGPGTRLTVL.

J is TRBJ1-1 and V is TRBV5-1; TRBD1 matches 11 bases. Per the germline V gene, CDR1 is SGHRS and CDR2 is YFSETQ. The junction had 5 bases not matched to a gene; V was cut back by 4 bases and J by 3 bases. CDR3 length equals 15 residues. This CDR3 reads CASSPRTGGYTEAFF. CDR3 nucleotides: TGCGCCAGCAGCCCTCGGACAGGGGGCTACACTGAAGCTTTCTTT.

The V gene is TRBV18, the J gene TRBJ2-7; D perhaps matches TRBD2 (7 bases). The V end lost 3 bases, the J end lost 3 bases, and 15 bases lay between the germline ends. The CDR3 is 15 amino acids. The germline V gene encodes CDR1 KGHSH and CDR2 LQKENI. The CDR3 protein is CASSPSRGGGYEQYF. The DNA for the CDR3 is TGTGCCAGCTCACCTTCGAGGGGAGGGGGCTACGAGCAGTACTTC.

The V call is TRBV24-1, the J call TRBJ1-1, with TRBD1 as a possible D gene (6 bases). V was shortened by 2 bases and J by 4 bases, with 13 bases between the two germline ends. The CDR3 runs 15 residues. In germline, CDR1 is KGHDR, CDR2 SFDVKD. In nucleotides, the CDR3 is TGTGCCACCAGTGATTCGGACAGTAGAGGCACTGAAGCTTTCTTT. It yields the protein CATSDSDSRGTEAFF.

The gene calls are TRBV6-2 or TRBV6-3 and TRBJ2-1, with 9 bases lining up with TRBD2. V dropped 5 bases and J dropped 4; count of bases not matched to a gene: 12. CDR3 length: 17 amino acids. Germline V gene lookup returns CDR1 MNHEY and CDR2 SVGEGT. CDR3: CASSQGPGLARYNEQFF. CDR3 DNA sequence: TGTGCCAGCAGTCAGGGGCCGGGACTAGCTCGTTACAATGAGCAGTTCTTC.

The chain links TRBV6-1 to TRBJ2-7; TRBD1 might be the D (5 bases). V gave up 6 bases and J gave up 12 bases, with 18 bases separating them. Germline values: CDR1 MNHNS, CDR2 SASEGT. CDR3 size: 12 residues. The CDR3 DNA is TGTGCCAGCAGCCGCAGGGATGTCGGGCCGTACTTC. It codes for CASSRRDVGPYF.

This clone showed up just once. This chain connects TRBV6-6 to TRBJ1-6; 9 bases match TRBD1. From germline, CDR1 is MNHNY and CDR2 SVGAGI (reference sequence). This CDR3 region has 16 residues. V shed 5 bases and J 1 base; nucleotides not matched to a gene: 3. DNA of the CDR3: TGTGCCAGCAGTAACGGACAGGGGTCCTATAATTCACCCCTCCACTTT. Translation: CASSNGQGSYNSPLHF.

The V call is TRBV5-1, the J call TRBJ1-1; 7 bases match TRBD1. Germline values: CDR1 SGHRS, CDR2 YFSETQ. Losses at the gene ends were 0 bases for V and 11 bases for J; bases not matched to a gene: 4. This CDR3 has 12 amino acids. CDR3 amino acids: CASSLGDSQAFF. Here the CDR3 DNA reads TGCGCCAGCAGCTTGGGGGACAGTCAGGCTTTCTTT.

This chain links TRBV14 with TRBJ2-1; 11 positions match TRBD2. The CDR3 extends over 16 amino acids. Germline-derived CDR1 and CDR2 are SGHDN and FVKESK. After removal of 5 bases from V and 2 bases from J, the junction contained 5 bases not matched to a gene. The CDR3 nucleotides are TGTGCCAGCAGCTTCATGGGACTAGCGGCCTACAATGAGCAGTTCTTC. This encodes CASSFMGLAAYNEQFF.

This chain uses TRBV13 with TRBJ2-1, with TRBD1 identical over 7 bases. Germline V gene data show CDR1 as PRHDT and CDR2 as FYEKMQ (reference sequence). The CDR3 has 12 amino acids. V trimming: 5 bases; J trimming: 9 bases; junction bases outside the gene matches: 4. CDR3: CASSLQGSEQFF. The DNA for the CDR3 is TGTGCCAGCAGCCTACAGGGGTCTGAGCAGTTCTTC. The variable domain in full, with the rest retrieved from reference TRBV13 and TRBJ2-1, is AAGVIQSPRHLIKEKRETATLKCYPIPRHDTVYWYQQGPGQDPQFLISFYEKMQSDKGSIPDRFSAQQFSDYHSELNMSSLELGDSALYFCASSLQGSEQFFGPGTRLTVL.

The rearrangement uses TRBV5-4 and TRBJ2-3, with a weak D call TRBD2 (5 bases). Trimming removed 3 bases at V and 3 bases at J, with 14 bases between. The CDR3 extends over 15 amino acids. Germline CDR1 and CDR2: SGHNT and YYREEE (reference sequence). CDR3 in amino acids: CASSWPREGTDTQYF. The CDR3 nucleotides read TGTGCCAGCAGCTGGCCTCGGGAAGGAACAGATACGCAGTATTTT.

Turning to this clone: Other DNA sequences in this sample translate to the same CDR3. The CDR3 spells CASSLGLAVNTGELFF. CDR3 nucleotide sequence: TGTGCCAGCAGCTTAGGGCTAGCGGTGAACACCGGGGAGCTGTTTTTT. This chain joins TRBV7-2 and TRBJ2-2; 7 bases match TRBD2. The CDR3 loop spans 16 amino acids. V gave up 1 base and J gave up 1 base; unmatched junction bases: 3. Germline V gene data show CDR1 as SGHTA and CDR2 as FQGNSA.

For this clone: The junction differs from germline at one of its ends, possibly a read error. The chain carries TRBV7-7 and TRBJ2-5, with 14 nucleotides matching TRBD2. Germline-derived CDR1 and CDR2 are SSHAT and FNYEAQ (reference sequence). CDR3 size: 19 residues. The CDR3 protein is CASSFTFPGTSGGEETQYF. The CDR3 coding sequence is TGTGCTAGCAGTTTCACCTTTCCCGGGACTAGCGGGGGAGAAGAGACCCAGTACTTC.

This clone was picked up one time. The chain links TRBV11-2 to TRBJ2-5, with a possible D match to TRBD2 (5 bases). The CDR3 consists of 15 residues. CDR1 is SGHAT, CDR2 FQNNGV, per germline. Trimming stripped 2 bases from V and 3 bases from J, with 13 bases between. CDR3 in DNA: TGTGCCAGCAGCTTAACACTAGAGGGCAAAGAGACCCAGTACTTC. Its translation: CASSLTLEGKETQYF.

Here the CDR3 reads CASSQVGTGTSGNTIYF. In DNA, the CDR3 is TGTGCCAGCAGCCAAGTCGGGACAGGGACCTCTGGAAACACCATATATTTT. This chain uses TRBV4-2 with TRBJ1-3, with 9 nucleotides matching TRBD1. With 1 base clipped from V and 0 bases from J, the junction kept 4 bases outside the gene matches. The CDR3 is 17 residues long. Germline V gene data show CDR1 as LGHNA and CDR2 as YNFKEQ.

The rearrangement joins TRBV5-5 to TRBJ1-2, with 9 bases fitting TRBD1. From germline, CDR1 is SGHKS and CDR2 YYEKEE (reference sequence). There are 14 residues in the CDR3. Unmatched junction bases numbered 6, after V lost 3 bases and J lost 6 bases. CDR3 sequence reads: CASSWIRTGDGYTF. CDR3 sequence (DNA): TGTGCCAGCAGCTGGATTCGGACAGGGGATGGCTACACCTTC.

The chain couples TRBV28 to TRBJ2-7; TRBD2 agrees at 7 bases. This CDR3 is built from 14 residues. V gave up 3 bases and J gave up 4 bases; unmatched junction bases: 6. Germline V gene lookup returns CDR1 MDHEN and CDR2 SYDVKM. The CDR3 sequence is CASSLWEGNYEQYF. The CDR3 region has the DNA TGTGCCAGCAGTTTGTGGGAGGGAAATTACGAGCAGTACTTC.

This chain connects TRBV13 to TRBJ2-3, with 8 nucleotides matching TRBD2. The ends lost 3 bases at V and 4 bases at J; junction bases unmatched: 6. Germline CDR1 and CDR2: PRHDT and FYEKMQ (reference sequence). The CDR3 consists of 15 residues. This CDR3 is CASSFFGGASDTQYF. As DNA, the CDR3 is TGTGCCAGCAGCTTTTTCGGGGGGGCTTCAGATACGCAGTATTTT. Combining the CDR3 with reference TRBV13 and TRBJ2-3 gives the whole variable domain AAGVIQSPRHLIKEKRETATLKCYPIPRHDTVYWYQQGPGQDPQFLISFYEKMQSDKGSIPDRFSAQQFSDYHSELNMSSLELGDSALYFCASSFFGGASDTQYFGPGTRLTVL.

This clone has just a few counts. The chain uses TRBV5-4 and TRBJ2-7; TRBD1 might be the D (5 bases). CDR1 and CDR2 from the germline V gene are SGHNT and YYREEE (reference sequence). The CDR3 sequence is 15 residues long. The V and J ends lost 3 bases and 5 bases respectively, with 18 bases between them. The CDR3: CASSSEKYRSHEQYF. In nucleotides, the CDR3 is TGTGCCAGCAGCTCCGAGAAATACAGGTCCCACGAGCAGTACTTC.

This clone occurred once. The rearrangement joins TRBV7-8 to TRBJ2-7, with 8 bases identical to TRBD2. V gave up 1 base and J gave up 4 bases; unmatched junction bases: 3. The CDR3 has 14 residues. Germline loops: CDR1 SGHVS, CDR2 FQNEAQ. CDR3 region: CASSLGTSWYEQYF. CDR3 DNA: TGTGCCAGCAGCTTAGGGACTAGCTGGTACGAGCAGTACTTC.

The chain is built from TRBV28 and TRBJ2-7; 9 nucleotides line up with TRBD1. CDR3 size: 17 residues. The junction had 15 bases not matched to a gene; V was cut back by 5 bases and J by 4 bases. From germline, CDR1 is MDHEN and CDR2 SYDVKM. CDR3 DNA: TGTGCCAGCAGTCCCCGTACAGGGGGCTACAGGGGTTACGAGCAGTACTTC. It translates to CASSPRTGGYRGYEQYF.

V gene TRBV5-1 combines with J gene TRBJ2-1; 9 nucleotides line up with TRBD1. The CDR3 is made up of 18 amino acids. V lost 4 bases and J lost 6; bases outside the gene matches: 17. Germline values: CDR1 SGHRS, CDR2 YFSETQ. DNA for the CDR3: TGCGCCAGCAGCCCCGTCCCGGGACAGGGAAGTATGGGCAATGAGCAGTTCTTC. The encoded protein is CASSPVPGQGSMGNEQFF.

This clone has a handful of counts. This sequence joins TRBV27 and TRBJ1-2, with 8 bases that match TRBD1. The CDR3 has 14 residues. Germline V gene lookup returns CDR1 MNHEY and CDR2 SMNVEV (reference sequence). The junction had 10 bases not matched to a gene; V was cut back by 5 bases and J by 8 bases. As DNA, the CDR3 is TGTGCCAGCAGTCCCGAGCCAGGGGGCTTGGGCTACACCTTC. It is translated as CASSPEPGGLGYTF.